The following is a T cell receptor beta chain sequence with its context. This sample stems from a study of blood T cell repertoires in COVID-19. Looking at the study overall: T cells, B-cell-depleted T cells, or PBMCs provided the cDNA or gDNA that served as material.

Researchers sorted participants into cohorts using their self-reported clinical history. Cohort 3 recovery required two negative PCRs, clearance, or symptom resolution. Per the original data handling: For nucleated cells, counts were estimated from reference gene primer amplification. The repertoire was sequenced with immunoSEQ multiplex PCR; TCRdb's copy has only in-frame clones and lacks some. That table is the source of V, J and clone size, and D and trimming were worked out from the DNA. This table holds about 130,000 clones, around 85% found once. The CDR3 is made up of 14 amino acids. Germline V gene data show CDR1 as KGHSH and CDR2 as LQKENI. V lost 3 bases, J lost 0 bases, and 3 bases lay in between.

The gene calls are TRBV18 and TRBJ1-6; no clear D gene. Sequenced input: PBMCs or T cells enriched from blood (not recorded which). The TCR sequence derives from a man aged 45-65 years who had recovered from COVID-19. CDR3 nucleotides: TGTGCCAGCTCACCGAGCTCCTATAATTCACCCCTCCACTTT. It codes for CASSPSSYNSPLHF. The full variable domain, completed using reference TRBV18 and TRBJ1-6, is NAGVMQNPRHLVRRRGQEARLRCSPMKGHSHVYWYRQLPEEGLKFMVYLQKENIIDESGMPKERFSAEFPKEGPSILRIQQVVRGDSAAYFCASSPSSYNSPLHFGNGTRLTVT.